This T cell receptor beta chain was identified in a study of shared clonotypes between healthy human individuals. This clone was detected once. Sorted-subset replicate PCRs used about 0.2 ug DNA, some 33,000 T cell genomes. Assay: immunoSEQ multiplex PCR; the TCRdb copy retains only in-frame clones and omits some. The data show some 500,000 clones, almost 97% seen once. This CDR3 is 14 amino acids long. CDR1 and CDR2 (germline): ENHRY, SYGVKD. The source material was naive CD4+ T cells sorted from blood. This sample's subset: CD45RA+ positively selected. The V gene is TRBV10-3, the J gene TRBJ2-5, with 9 nucleotides matching TRBD1. The J call could be wrong; TRBJ2-7 is a better fit for the DNA end. This TCR was sampled from a woman aged 30 to 39 in good health. CDR3 loop: CAISAGTGPYEQYF. The CDR3, as DNA: TGTGCCATCAGCGCCGGGACAGGGCCCTACGAGCAGTACTTC.